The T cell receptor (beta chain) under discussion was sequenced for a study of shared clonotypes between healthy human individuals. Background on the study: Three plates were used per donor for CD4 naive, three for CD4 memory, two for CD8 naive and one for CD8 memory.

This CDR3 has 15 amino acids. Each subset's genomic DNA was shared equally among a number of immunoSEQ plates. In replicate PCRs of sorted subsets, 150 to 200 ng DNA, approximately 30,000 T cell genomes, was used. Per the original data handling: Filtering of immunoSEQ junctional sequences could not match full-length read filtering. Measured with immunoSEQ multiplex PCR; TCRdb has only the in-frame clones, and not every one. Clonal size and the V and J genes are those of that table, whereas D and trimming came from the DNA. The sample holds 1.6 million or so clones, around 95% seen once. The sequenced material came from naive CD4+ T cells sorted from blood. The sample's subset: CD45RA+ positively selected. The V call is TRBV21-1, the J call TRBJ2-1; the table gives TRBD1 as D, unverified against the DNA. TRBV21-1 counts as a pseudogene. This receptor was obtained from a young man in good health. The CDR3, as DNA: TGTGCCAGCAGCAAAGCACCGCCAGTCTACAATGAGCAGTTCTTC. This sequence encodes CASSKAPPVYNEQFF.